This T cell receptor (beta chain) was profiled in a study of T-cell memory formation after mild COVID-19. The CDR3 covers 12 residues. Germline values: CDR1 SQVTM, CDR2 ANQGSEA. About this clonotype: Antigen unknown. Compared with germline, one end of the junction differs, possibly owing to a read error.

TCRdb analysed the 5' RACE reads with MiXCR anew, one entry per CDR3 protein. Of fewer than 150,000 distinct CDR3 sequences detected, about 17% appear once; the ten largest clones hold roughly 5.3%. Points from the study as a whole: Pre-infection memory held some responding clones, suggesting pre-existing cross-reactive T cells responded.

Source material: PBMCs or a T cell subset sorted from them (not recorded which). The receptor was isolated from a man between 18 and 35 years old who had mild COVID-19 (a few samples of this study predate the infection). Cell type and time point are not known. This chain connects TRBV29-1 to TRBJ2-7; weak D call: TRBD1 (6 bases). CDR3 region: CSVEGQSYEQYF. Here the CDR3 DNA reads TGCAGCGTAGAAGGACAGTCCTACGAGCAGTACTTC.